Listed here are 22 T cell receptor beta chains from one sample, sequenced in a study of CXCR3-negative and CXCR3-positive naive CD8 T cells. UMI-labeled 5' RACE yielded the TRB cDNA libraries. For each CDR3 protein, TCRdb gives one entry from its re-call of the 5' RACE reads, without DNA. In all, the sample yields about 150,000 distinct CDR3 sequences. These receptors are not linked to any known antigen. Study-wide findings and caveats: CXCR3-positive naive cells carried more hydrophobic TRB CDR3s than CXCR3-negative naive cells did.

Sequencing input: naive CXCR3+ CD8+ T cells from blood. Noted subset: CD45RO-CCR7+CD27+CD95- naive CD8+ T cells expressing CXCR3 (TNR3+). The source is a human donor in good health. Some clones in this sample may be carry-over from other donors' samples.

V gene TRBV12-3 or TRBV12-4 combines with J gene TRBJ2-3; the TCRdb call, TRBD1, lacks DNA for checking. The CDR3 extends over 15 amino acids. CDR3 region: CASSFDRVGTDTQYF.

The gene calls are TRBV19 and TRBJ2-3; the TCRdb D gene call, TRBD1, has no DNA to confirm it. The CDR3 has 15 amino acids. Germline V gives CDR1 LNHDA, CDR2 SQIVND (reference sequence). CDR3 region: CASSIDDSRTDTQYF.

V gene TRBV7-9 combines with J gene TRBJ1-4. The germline CDR1 and CDR2 sequences are SEHNR and FQNEAQ (reference sequence). The CDR3 length is 13 residues. This CDR3 reads CASSDSLGEKLFF.

The gene calls are TRBV29-1 and TRBJ2-7; there is no DNA to check the TCRdb D call of TRBD2. In germline, CDR1 is SQVTM, CDR2 ANQGSEA. The CDR3 is 13 amino acids. The chain's CDR3 is CSVPGTNSYEQYF.

The J gene is TRBJ2-5, the V gene TRBV7-6; TCRdb picks TRBD2, but there is no DNA to check that call. CDR3 length equals 16 residues. Looked up from germline, CDR1 is SGHVS and CDR2 is FNYEAQ. The chain's CDR3 is CASSPRTSGRSKTQYF.

The chain employs TRBV9 and TRBJ2-1; no DNA is available, so the TRBD2 call from TCRdb remains unchecked. The CDR3 consists of 18 residues. Germline CDR1 SGDLS, CDR2 YYNGEE. CDR3 protein: CASSVSRSSGSGRNEQFF.

This chain uses TRBV12-3 or TRBV12-4 with TRBJ2-1; without DNA, the TCRdb call of TRBD2 cannot be checked. This CDR3 contains 15 residues. CDR3 in amino acids: CASSPGTSGVDEQFF.

The chain employs TRBV7-6 and TRBJ2-2. In germline, CDR1 is SGHVS, CDR2 FNYEAQ. The CDR3 has 13 residues. CDR3 protein: CASSTTNTGELFF.

The chain joins TRBV19 to TRBJ2-1. This CDR3 comprises 11 residues. Germline CDR1 reads LNHDA; CDR2 reads SQIVND (reference sequence). CDR3 residues: CASSRSDEQFF.

This chain links TRBV23-1 with TRBJ2-7; TCRdb gives TRBD2 as the D gene, but with no DNA this cannot be confirmed. TRBV23-1 belongs to the ORF category, with a function that is uncertain. CDR3 length: 19 residues. The CDR3 spells CASSQSGYSRAHRTYEQYF.

The chain is built from TRBV12-3 or TRBV12-4 and TRBJ2-1; the TCRdb D gene call, TRBD2, has no DNA to confirm it. CDR3 length equals 13 residues. CDR3 sequence reads: CASSPLGGGEQFF.

The chain couples TRBV29-1 to TRBJ2-1. The CDR3 is made up of 15 amino acids. Germline CDR1 is SQVTM and CDR2 is ANQGSEA. The CDR3 sequence: CSVEWAAKKRNEQFF.

The chain links TRBV20-1 to TRBJ2-4; TCRdb outputs TRBD1, but without DNA this stays unchecked. CDR1 and CDR2 (germline): DFQATT, SNEGSKA (reference sequence). This CDR3 contains 17 residues. CDR3 region: CSARVLAGPLAKNIQYF.

V is TRBV29-1 and J is TRBJ1-4; TCRdb proposes TRBD1, but this gene call is untestable without DNA. This CDR3 contains 13 residues. From germline, CDR1 is SQVTM and CDR2 ANQGSEA. The CDR3 spells CSVVGGAGEKLFF.

The CDR3 spells CSVERDRVEVLNTEAFF. The chain couples TRBV29-1 to TRBJ1-1; TCRdb lists TRBD1, though no DNA is available to test this call. Germline values: CDR1 SQVTM, CDR2 ANQGSEA. The CDR3 contains 17 residues.

This chain connects TRBV7-9 to TRBJ2-2; TCRdb's assignment of TRBD1 cannot be checked, as there is no DNA. The germline V gene has CDR1 SEHNR and CDR2 FQNEAQ (reference sequence). This CDR3 comprises 16 residues. The CDR3 sequence: CASSLRQAANTGELFF.

The chain joins TRBV28 to TRBJ1-3; TCRdb's D call of TRBD1 is untestable without DNA. The germline CDR1 and CDR2 sequences are MDHEN and SYDVKM. The CDR3 has 16 residues. CDR3 protein: CASSPLMGSSGNTIYF.

The chain is built from TRBV7-9 and TRBJ2-7; TCRdb lists TRBD1, though no DNA is available to test this call. CDR1 SEHNR and CDR2 FQNEAQ come from the germline V gene (reference sequence). The CDR3 is 14 residues long. The CDR3 region is CASSPPGTQYEQYF.

The V gene is TRBV7-2, the J gene TRBJ2-5; TCRdb outputs TRBD2, but without DNA this stays unchecked. The germline CDR1 and CDR2 sequences are SGHTA and FQGNSA. This CDR3 contains 15 residues. CDR3 in amino acids: CASSLALAGRETQYF.

CDR3 protein: CASSQDPASHADTQYF. The rearrangement links TRBV4-1 to TRBJ2-3; TCRdb gives TRBD2 as the D gene, but with no DNA this cannot be confirmed. The V gene's germline CDR1 is MGHRA and CDR2 YSYEKL. The CDR3 has 16 amino acids.

The chain is built from TRBV12-3 or TRBV12-4 and TRBJ2-7; TCRdb outputs TRBD2, but without DNA this stays unchecked. The CDR3 is made up of 12 amino acids. Here the CDR3 reads CASSPAFYEQYF.

The chain links TRBV4-3 to TRBJ2-1; the TRBD2 assignment by TCRdb is unverifiable without DNA. The CDR3 totals 16 residues. From germline, CDR1 is LGHNA and CDR2 YSLEER. CDR3: CASSQIAGEGYNEQFF.